These 4 T cell receptor beta chains share one sample of origin, sequenced in a study of blood T cells in healthy people across ages. For the second PCR, which ran for about 6 to 11 cycles, a sample-barcoded 5' primer and a J-beta primer mix were used. TCRdb re-analysed the 5' RACE reads in MiXCR, keeping a single row per CDR3 protein. The table lists 1.5 million to 2 million distinct CDR3 sequences, roughly 50% of them singletons. Sequenced sample: blood. The receptors come from a middle-aged woman in good health.

The chain couples TRBV4-2 to TRBJ2-5; weak D call: TRBD2 (6 bases). The CDR3 contains 16 residues. V lost 0 bases, J lost 11 bases, and 22 bases lay in between. The V gene's germline CDR1 is LGHNA and CDR2 YNFKEQ. DNA for the CDR3: TGTGCCAGCAGCCAAGATGAAACTAGCCTACCGGGGGAGCAGTACTTC. The encoded protein is CASSQDETSLPGEQYF.

The rearrangement uses TRBV25-1 and TRBJ1-6, with a weak D call TRBD1 (5 bases). Trimming removed 1 base at V and 8 bases at J, with 15 bases between. The germline CDR1 and CDR2 sequences are MGHDK and SYGVNS. CDR3 length: 16 amino acids. The CDR3 DNA is TGTGCCAGCAGTGAATCAAGGGGTAGAACCCATTCACCCCTCCACTTT. It codes for CASSESRGRTHSPLHF.

The chain links TRBV20-1 to TRBJ1-4; no clear D. Per the germline V gene, CDR1 is DFQATT and CDR2 is SNEGSKA (reference sequence). V lost 6 bases, J lost 3 bases, and 14 bases lay in between. The CDR3 spans 14 residues. The CDR3 DNA sequence: TGCAGTGCGGAGGGCGCGCCGGCTAATGAAAAACTGTTTTTT. Amino acid sequence: CSAEGAPANEKLFF.

The rearrangement joins TRBV28 to TRBJ1-2; 8 nucleotides agree with TRBD1. The CDR3 sequence is 14 residues long. Germline V gene data show CDR1 as MDHEN and CDR2 as SYDVKM. The J segment lost 6 bases and the V segment lost 6 bases, leaving 9 bases of the junction unmatched. The CDR3 loop reads CASSVRQGTNGYTF. CDR3 in DNA: TGTGCCAGCAGCGTCCGACAGGGGACAAATGGCTACACCTTC.